The entry below describes one TCR beta chain. The data belong to a study of cytomegalovirus exposure and HLA in healthy donors. This CDR3 has 13 amino acids. Germline assignment: CDR1 SQVTM and CDR2 ANQGSEA. V was clipped by 7 bases and J by 8 bases; unmatched bases: 6. The PCR contained 60 Vbeta and 13 Jbeta primers. Assay: immunoSEQ multiplex PCR; the TCRdb copy retains only in-frame clones and omits some. This sample has about 150,000 clones, with 79% found just once. Sequencing input: PBMCs. This clonotype originated in a man aged 50 to 59 in good health and CMV-seropositive. The chain carries TRBV29-1 and TRBJ2-1; 12 bases align to TRBD1. CDR3 protein: CSAGTGGFYEQFF. In DNA form, the CDR3 reads TGCAGCGCCGGGACAGGGGGCTTCTATGAGCAGTTCTTC.